These T cell receptor beta chains were read from a single sample in a study of OX40 agonist ivuxolimab in advanced cancers. Assay: immunoSEQ multiplex PCR; the TCRdb copy retains only in-frame clones and omits some. The sample includes approximately 12,000 clones, 84% of them seen just once. Material: CD4+ or CD8+ T cells sorted from blood, obtained in a trial of the OX40 agonist ivuxolimab. These receptors were obtained from an adult with an advanced solid tumor such as melanoma, head and neck, liver or kidney cancer. Each CDR3 is given with its conserved first and last residue. The order of the fields is CDR3 length, D gene, J gene, clone size, V gene, CDR3 protein, CDR3 DNA. The D gene is left open where the match is weak. Clone size appears in some rows only: once, few, many, or a class for an expanded clone.

11,.,TRBJ2-3,.,TRBV6-1,CASSYMEEQYF,TGTGCCAGCAGTTACATGGAGGAGCAGTATTTT
18,TRBD1,TRBJ1-2,.,TRBV7-2,CASSLRSQGIKEGYGYTF,TGTGCCAGCAGCTTGAGGTCACAGGGGATAAAGGAGGGCTATGGCTACACCTTC
17,TRBD1,TRBJ2-6,.,TRBV29-1,CSVPGGTGVLGANVLTF,TGCAGCGTCCCGGGGGGGACAGGGGTTTTAGGGGCCAACGTCCTGACTTTC
15,TRBD1,TRBJ2-7,few,TRBV7-8,CASSLGTGVGYEQYF,TGTGCCAGCAGCCTAGGGACAGGGGTTGGCTACGAGCAGTACTTC
15,.,TRBJ1-2,.,TRBV18,CASSPTPGPNYGYTF,TGTGCCAGCTCACCGACCCCCGGGCCCAACTATGGCTACACCTTC
16,.,TRBJ1-5,.,TRBV27,CASSYGGAPGNQPQHF,TGTGCCAGCAGTTACGGGGGGGCCCCAGGCAATCAGCCCCAGCATTTT
16,.,TRBJ1-5,.,TRBV15,CATSRGRENSNQPQHF,TGTGCCACCAGCAGAGGAAGGGAAAATAGCAATCAGCCCCAGCATTTT
11,TRBD1,TRBJ1-1,.,TRBV7-9,CASSWDSEAFF,TGTGCCAGCAGTTGGGACAGCGAAGCTTTCTTT
16,TRBD2,TRBJ2-2,.,TRBV7-2,CASSYQTSGYTGELFF,TGTGCCAGCAGCTACCAGACTAGCGGATACACCGGGGAGCTGTTTTTT
11,.,TRBJ2-7,.,TRBV6-1,CASSDILEQYF,TGTGCCAGCAGCGACATTCTCGAGCAGTACTTC
14,.,TRBJ1-2,once,TRBV6-1,CASSRGIDNYGYTF,TGTGCCAGCAGTAGGGGGATTGATAACTATGGCTACACCTTC
15,.,TRBJ1-1,once,TRBV6-5,CASSYSGIMNTEAFF,TGTGCCAGCAGTTACTCAGGGATTATGAACACTGAAGCTTTCTTT
16,.,TRBJ1-4,.,TRBV9,CASSPNLDATNEKLFF,TGTGCCAGCAGCCCTAATCTGGACGCAACTAATGAAAAACTGTTTTTT
16,TRBD2,TRBJ2-2,.,TRBV29-1,CSVEWLAGENTGELFF,TGCAGCGTTGAATGGCTAGCGGGAGAAAACACCGGGGAGCTGTTTTTT
13,TRBD2,TRBJ2-1,.,TRBV10-3,CAISAREGNEQFF,TGTGCCATCAGTGCCAGGGAGGGCAATGAGCAGTTCTTC
16,.,TRBJ1-6,.,TRBV27,CASSLFGPTYNSPLHF,TGTGCCAGCAGTTTATTCGGACCAACCTATAATTCACCCCTCCACTTT
12,.,TRBJ2-7,.,TRBV7-9,CASYDGTYEQYF,TGTGCCAGCTATGACGGCACCTACGAGCAGTACTTC
18,.,TRBJ2-7,.,TRBV14,CASSQERTGTFSSYEQYF,TGTGCCAGCAGCCAAGAACGTACCGGGACCTTCAGCTCCTACGAGCAGTACTTC
15,TRBD1,TRBJ2-7,.,TRBV28,CASRRTGITSYEQYF,TGTGCCAGCAGGAGGACAGGGATAACATCCTACGAGCAGTACTTC
14,.,TRBJ1-5,.,TRBV15,CATSRDGSNQPQHF,TGTGCCACCAGCAGAGATGGAAGCAATCAGCCCCAGCATTTT
12,.,TRBJ2-2,.,TRBV25-1,CASSEKAGELFF,TGTGCCAGCAGTGAAAAGGCCGGGGAGCTGTTTTTT
15,.,TRBJ2-7,.,TRBV9,CASSAGGTANFEQYF,TGTGCCAGCAGCGCGGGAGGGACAGCGAATTTCGAGCAGTACTTC
16,.,TRBJ2-7,.,TRBV4-2,CASSQGQSAHSYEQYF,TGTGCCAGCAGCCAAGGACAATCCGCACACTCCTACGAGCAGTACTTC
12,.,TRBJ2-2,.,TRBV15,CATSRPVGELFF,TGTGCCACCAGCAGACCGGTCGGGGAGCTGTTTTTT
17,TRBD2,TRBJ2-7,.,TRBV28,CASSYNPRLAGDREQYF,TGTGCCAGCAGTTACAACCCCAGACTAGCGGGAGACCGGGAGCAGTACTTC
14,.,TRBJ2-7,.,TRBV7-6,CASSSTRAFHEQYF,TGTGCCAGCAGCTCGACGAGGGCCTTCCACGAGCAGTACTTC
14,.,TRBJ2-7,.,TRBV4-1,CASSRGPSSYEQYF,TGCGCCAGCAGCCGCGGGCCCAGCTCCTACGAGCAGTACTTC
17,.,TRBJ2-3,.,TRBV7-2,CASSPLGTRLSTDTQYF,TGTGCCAGCAGCCCATTGGGGACTCGGCTGAGCACAGATACGCAGTATTTT
11,.,TRBJ1-1,.,TRBV30,CAWSPTIEAFF,TGTGCCTGGAGTCCCACCATTGAAGCTTTCTTT
15,TRBD2,TRBJ2-3,.,TRBV6-4,CASSDSSGGTDTQYF,TGTGCCAGCAGTGACTCTAGCGGGGGCACAGATACGCAGTATTTT
13,TRBD1,TRBJ1-1,.,TRBV29-1,CSVPQGAGTEAFF,TGCAGCGTTCCTCAGGGGGCCGGCACTGAAGCTTTCTTT
16,.,TRBJ2-1,.,TRBV30,CAWSDPGLAGLDEQFF,TGTGCCTGGAGTGACCCCGGGCTAGCAGGGTTGGATGAGCAGTTCTTC
11,.,TRBJ2-2,few,TRBV6-6,CASLDTGELFF,TGTGCCAGCTTAGACACCGGGGAGCTGTTTTTT
15,.,TRBJ1-3,few,TRBV11-2,CASSWGTGRRNTIYF,TGTGCCAGCAGCTGGGGGACGGGGCGAAGAAACACCATATATTTT
16,.,TRBJ2-5,.,TRBV7-9,CASSSLPEADQETQYF,TGTGCCAGCAGCTCCCTTCCTGAGGCAGACCAGGAGACCCAGTACTTC
10,.,TRBJ2-3,.,TRBV29-1,CSVGQDTQYF,TGCAGCGTTGGCCAAGATACGCAGTATTTT
14,.,TRBJ2-7,.,TRBV5-1,CASSFSGSFYEQYF,TGCGCCAGCAGCTTCAGCGGGTCCTTTTACGAGCAGTACTTC
14,TRBD1,TRBJ2-7,.,TRBV7-9,CASSSPGQGSEQYF,TGTGCCAGCAGCTCGCCGGGACAGGGGAGCGAGCAGTACTTC
16,.,TRBJ2-7,.,TRBV9,CASSAASQGFGHEQYF,TGTGCCAGCAGCGCAGCCTCACAGGGTTTCGGCCACGAGCAGTACTTC
18,TRBD1,TRBJ2-7,.,TRBV5-1,CASSLASPLDRAAYEQYF,TGCGCCAGCAGCTTGGCCTCACCCTTAGACAGGGCCGCCTACGAGCAGTACTTC
14,TRBD1,TRBJ2-7,medium-sized,TRBV5-6,CASSWGQGAYEQYF,TGTGCCAGCAGTTGGGGACAGGGGGCCTACGAGCAGTACTTC
13,.,TRBJ1-5,.,TRBV5-6,CASSPGRGSPQHF,TGTGCCAGCAGCCCGGGACGGGGGTCGCCCCAGCATTTT
15,TRBD2,TRBJ2-1,.,TRBV18,CASSPIDGTNNEQFF,TGTGCCAGCTCACCAATCGATGGGACTAACAATGAGCAGTTCTTC
11,.,TRBJ2-1,.,TRBV28,CALQGGNEQFF,TGTGCCCTCCAGGGTGGGAATGAGCAGTTCTTC
15,TRBD2,TRBJ2-5,.,TRBV4-1,CASKGLARSGETQYF,TGCGCCAGCAAAGGACTAGCGAGATCGGGCGAGACCCAGTACTTC
14,TRBD2,TRBJ2-3,.,TRBV2,CASRWTSGKDTQYF,TGTGCCAGCAGATGGACTAGCGGGAAGGATACGCAGTATTTT
15,.,TRBJ1-4,few,TRBV6-1,CATTLSVITNEKLFF,TGTGCCACCACTCTATCCGTAATAACTAATGAAAAACTGTTTTTT
15,TRBD2,TRBJ2-1,.,TRBV27,CASSLGLAGINEQFF,TGTGCCAGCAGTTTAGGGCTAGCGGGGATCAATGAGCAGTTCTTC
15,.,TRBJ2-2,.,TRBV6-5,CASSRQTANTGELFF,TGTGCCAGCTCAAGACAGACAGCGAACACCGGGGAGCTGTTTTTT
16,TRBD2,TRBJ2-1,.,TRBV4-1,CASSQSGLATYNEQFF,TGCGCCAGCAGCCAATCGGGACTAGCAACCTACAATGAGCAGTTCTTC
13,.,TRBJ1-1,few,TRBV5-4,CASSPWSDTEAFF,TGTGCCAGCAGCCCATGGTCCGACACTGAAGCTTTCTTT
14,.,TRBJ2-3,.,TRBV27,CASSLLAGTDTQYF,TGTGCCAGCAGTTTACTAGCTGGCACAGATACGCAGTATTTT
19,TRBD2,TRBJ2-1,.,TRBV10-2,CASSELTSGRAAGYNEQFF,TGCGCCAGCAGTGAGCTTACTAGCGGGAGGGCCGCGGGGTACAATGAGCAGTTCTTC
14,.,TRBJ2-7,.,TRBV13,CASSPNSNRDEQYF,TGTGCCAGCAGCCCGAACTCAAACAGGGACGAGCAGTACTTC
15,TRBD1,TRBJ1-1,.,TRBV19,CASSARQGRYTEAFF,TGTGCCAGTAGTGCCCGACAGGGGAGATACACTGAAGCTTTCTTT
14,.,TRBJ2-7,.,TRBV6-5,CASSAGTASYEQYF,TGTGCCAGCAGTGCCGGGACTGCCTCCTACGAGCAGTACTTC
14,.,TRBJ2-1,.,TRBV6-5,CASRYGAGLNEQFF,TGTGCCAGCAGGTACGGCGCGGGACTGAATGAGCAGTTCTTC
15,.,TRBJ1-2,once,TRBV7-8,CASSNGGGDPYGYTF,TGTGCCAGCAGCAACGGAGGGGGGGACCCTTATGGCTACACCTTC